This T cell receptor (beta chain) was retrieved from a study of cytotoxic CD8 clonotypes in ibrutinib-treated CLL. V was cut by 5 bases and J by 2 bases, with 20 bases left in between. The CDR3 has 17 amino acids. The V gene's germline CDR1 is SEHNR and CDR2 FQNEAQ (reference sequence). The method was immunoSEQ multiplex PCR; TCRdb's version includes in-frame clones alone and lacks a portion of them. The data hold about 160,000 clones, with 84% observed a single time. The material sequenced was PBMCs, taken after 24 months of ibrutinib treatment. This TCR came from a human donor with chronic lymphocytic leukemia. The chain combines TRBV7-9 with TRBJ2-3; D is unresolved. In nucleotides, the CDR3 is TGTGCCAGCAGCGCCACGACGGACCCAACTCCCACAGATACGCAGTATTTT. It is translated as CASSATTDPTPTDTQYF. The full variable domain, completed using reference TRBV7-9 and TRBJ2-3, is DTGVSQNPRHKITKRGQNVTFRCDPISEHNRLYWYRQTLGQGPEFLTYFQNEAQLEKSRLLSDRFSAERPKGSFSTLEIQRTEQGDSAMYLCASSATTDPTPTDTQYFGPGTRLTVL.